The clone carrying this T cell receptor beta chain has only one observation. Its antigen is currently unknown. V lost 1 base and J 2 bases, leaving 8 bases between the germline ends. This CDR3 has 14 amino acids. CDR1 and CDR2 from the germline V gene are SGHNT and YENEEA. This sample was included in a study of T cell responses to AZD1222 COVID-19 vaccine. This table comes from immunoSEQ multiplex PCR, and its TCRdb copy is limited to in-frame clones, with some not included. The sample carries about 150,000 clones, more than 75% recorded once. Findings of the study overall: It was only after the peak T cell response that any repertoires were sampled. Nearly half of spike-specific TCRs reportedly target variant regions that are unmutated in the B.1.351 and B.1.1.7 variants.

This clonotype originated in an adult in good health. V usage is TRBV11-3 and J usage is TRBJ1-1; D call uncertain. Here the sequenced sample was peripheral blood, taken on day 0 of AZD1222 vaccination. CDR3 in amino acids: CASSLGGLNTEAFF. As DNA, the CDR3 is TGTGCCAGCAGCTTAGGAGGCTTAAACACTGAAGCTTTCTTT.